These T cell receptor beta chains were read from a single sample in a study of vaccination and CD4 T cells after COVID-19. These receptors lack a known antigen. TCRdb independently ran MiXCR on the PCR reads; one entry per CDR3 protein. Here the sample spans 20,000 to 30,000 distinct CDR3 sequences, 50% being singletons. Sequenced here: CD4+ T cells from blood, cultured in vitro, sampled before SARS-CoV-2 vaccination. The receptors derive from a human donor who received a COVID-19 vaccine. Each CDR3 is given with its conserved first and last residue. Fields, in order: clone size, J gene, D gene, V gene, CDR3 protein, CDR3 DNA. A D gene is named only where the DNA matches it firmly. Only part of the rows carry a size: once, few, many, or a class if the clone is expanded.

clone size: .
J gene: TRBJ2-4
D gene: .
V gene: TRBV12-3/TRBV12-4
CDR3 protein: CASSSGGVGGKNIQYF
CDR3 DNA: TGTGCCAGCAGTTCGGGCGGAGTCGGAGGCAAAAACATTCAGTACTTC

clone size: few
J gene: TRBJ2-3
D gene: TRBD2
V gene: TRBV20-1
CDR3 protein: CSASYSDGGDTQYF
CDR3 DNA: TGCAGTGCTAGTTACTCGGACGGGGGGGATACGCAGTATTTT

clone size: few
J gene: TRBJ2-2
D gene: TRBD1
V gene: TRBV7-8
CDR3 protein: CASSPRQGAGELFF
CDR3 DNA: TGTGCCAGCAGCCCCCGACAGGGGGCCGGGGAGCTGTTTTTT

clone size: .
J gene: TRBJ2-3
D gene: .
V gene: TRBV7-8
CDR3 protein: CASSLVSQGGVSRTDTQYF
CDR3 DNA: TGTGCCAGCAGCTTAGTATCACAGGGGGGGGTATCTCGCACAGATACGCAGTATTTT

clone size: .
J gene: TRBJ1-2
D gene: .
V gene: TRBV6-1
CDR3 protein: CASSITRSLANYGYTF
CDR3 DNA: TGTGCCAGCAGTATCACACGGAGCCTAGCTAACTATGGCTACACCTTC

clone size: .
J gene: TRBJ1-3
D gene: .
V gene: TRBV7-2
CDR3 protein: CASSTRVRGTGNTIYF
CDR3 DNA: TGTGCCAGCAGCACAAGGGTTAGAGGAACTGGAAACACCATATATTTT

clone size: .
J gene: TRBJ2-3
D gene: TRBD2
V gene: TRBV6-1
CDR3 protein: CASRETSGGTDTQYF
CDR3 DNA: TGTGCCAGCAGGGAGACTAGCGGGGGGACAGATACGCAGTATTTT

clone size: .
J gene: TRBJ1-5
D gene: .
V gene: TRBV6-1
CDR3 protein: CASSESGVGQPQHF
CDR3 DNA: TGCGCCAGCAGTGAGTCGGGAGTGGGTCAGCCCCAGCATTTT

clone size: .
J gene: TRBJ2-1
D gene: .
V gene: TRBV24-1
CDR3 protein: CATSRGAYNEQFF
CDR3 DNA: TGTGCCACCAGTCGGGGCGCCTACAATGAGCAGTTCTTC

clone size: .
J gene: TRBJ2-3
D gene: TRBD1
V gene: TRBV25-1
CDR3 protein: CASSHGGNRGRKGTDTQYF
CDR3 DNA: TGTGCCAGCAGCCATGGGGGGAACAGGGGGCGAAAAGGGACAGATACGCAGTATTTT

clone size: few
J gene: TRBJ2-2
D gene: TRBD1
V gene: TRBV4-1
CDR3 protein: CASSQGPSGTGETGELFF
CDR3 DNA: TGCGCCAGCAGCCAAGGGCCCTCCGGGACAGGGGAGACCGGGGAGCTGTTTTTT

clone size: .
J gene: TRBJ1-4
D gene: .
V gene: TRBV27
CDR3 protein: CASGATNEKLFF
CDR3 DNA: TGTGCCAGCGGAGCAACTAATGAAAAACTGTTTTTT

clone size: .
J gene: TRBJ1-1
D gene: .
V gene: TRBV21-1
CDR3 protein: CASSKGLGQSDGMNTEAFF
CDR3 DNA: TGTGCCAGCAGCAAAGGATTGGGACAGTCTGATGGTATGAACACTGAAGCTTTCTTT

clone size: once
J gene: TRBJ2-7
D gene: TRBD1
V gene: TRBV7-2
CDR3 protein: CASSPWDRLSYEQYF
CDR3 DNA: TGTGCCAGCAGCCCCTGGGACAGGCTCTCCTACGAGCAGTACTTC

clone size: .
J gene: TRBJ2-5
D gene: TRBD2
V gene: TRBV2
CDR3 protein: CASSKSSGEQETQYF
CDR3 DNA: TGTGCCAGCAGTAAATCAAGCGGGGAACAAGAGACCCAGTACTTC

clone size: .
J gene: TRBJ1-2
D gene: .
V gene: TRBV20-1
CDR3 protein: CSVPGHYGYTF
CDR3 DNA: TGCAGTGTCCCAGGGCACTATGGCTACACCTTC

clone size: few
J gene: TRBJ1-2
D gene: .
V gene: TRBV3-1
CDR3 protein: CASSQVGLYGYTF
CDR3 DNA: TGTGCCAGCAGCCAAGTAGGGCTCTATGGCTACACCTTC

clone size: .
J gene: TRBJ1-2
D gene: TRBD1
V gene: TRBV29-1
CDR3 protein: CSVGGTGDYGYTF
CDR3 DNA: TGCAGCGTGGGAGGGACAGGGGACTATGGCTACACCTTC

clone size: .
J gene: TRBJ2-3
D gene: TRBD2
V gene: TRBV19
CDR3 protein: CASSTSGGTSTDTQYF
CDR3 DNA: TGTGCCAGTAGTACTAGCGGGGGTACTAGCACAGATACGCAGTATTTT

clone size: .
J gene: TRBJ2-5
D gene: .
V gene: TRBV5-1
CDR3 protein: CASRPDSASETQYF
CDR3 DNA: TGCGCCAGCAGACCAGACAGCGCCTCGGAGACCCAGTACTTC

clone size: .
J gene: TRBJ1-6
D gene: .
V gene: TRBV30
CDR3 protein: CAWSLGNSPLHF
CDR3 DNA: TGTGCCTGGAGTCTCGGTAATTCACCCCTCCACTTT

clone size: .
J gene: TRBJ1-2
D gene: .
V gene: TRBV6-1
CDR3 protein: CASTRLRTDGYTF
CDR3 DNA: TGTGCCAGCACGCGACTTAGGACGGATGGCTACACCTTC

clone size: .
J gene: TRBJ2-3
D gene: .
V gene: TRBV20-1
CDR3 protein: CSAATDTQYF
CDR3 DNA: TGCAGTGCCGCCACAGATACGCAGTATTTT

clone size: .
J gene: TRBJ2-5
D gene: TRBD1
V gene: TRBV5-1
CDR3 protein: CASSQGTDQETQYF
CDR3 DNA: TGCGCCAGCAGCCAAGGGACAGACCAAGAGACCCAGTACTTC

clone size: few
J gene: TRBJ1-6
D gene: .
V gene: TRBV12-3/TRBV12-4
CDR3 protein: CATTTSSYNSPLHF
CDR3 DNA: TGTGCCACCACGACTAGCTCCTATAATTCACCCCTCCACTTT

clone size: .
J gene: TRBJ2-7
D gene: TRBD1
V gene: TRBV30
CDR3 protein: CAWDSDRVYEQYF
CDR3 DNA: TGTGCCTGGGATTCCGACAGGGTCTACGAGCAGTACTTC

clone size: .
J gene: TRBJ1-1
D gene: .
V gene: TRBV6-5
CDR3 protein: CASSYSRGGTEAFF
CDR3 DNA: TGTGCCAGCAGTTACTCCAGGGGTGGCACTGAAGCTTTCTTT

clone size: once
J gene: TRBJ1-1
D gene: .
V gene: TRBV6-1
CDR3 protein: CASAYTEAFF
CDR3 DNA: TGTGCCAGCGCATACACTGAAGCTTTCTTT

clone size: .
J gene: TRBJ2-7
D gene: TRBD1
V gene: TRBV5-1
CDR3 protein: CASSSTGNDYEQYF
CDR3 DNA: TGCGCCAGCAGTTCGACAGGGAACGATTACGAGCAGTACTTC

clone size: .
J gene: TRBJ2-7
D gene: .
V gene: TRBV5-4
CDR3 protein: CASSLQGGNEQYF
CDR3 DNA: TGTGCCAGCAGCTTACAGGGGGGGAACGAGCAGTACTTC

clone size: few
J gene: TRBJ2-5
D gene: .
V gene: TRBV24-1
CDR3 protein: CATSDGGTRQETQYF
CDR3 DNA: TGTGCCACCAGTGATGGGGGTACCCGCCAAGAGACCCAGTACTTC

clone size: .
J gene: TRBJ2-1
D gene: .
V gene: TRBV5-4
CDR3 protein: CASSLYYNEQFF
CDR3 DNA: TGTGCCAGCAGCTTGTATTACAATGAGCAGTTCTTC

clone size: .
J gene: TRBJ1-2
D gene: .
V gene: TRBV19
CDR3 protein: CASGVNLHGYTF
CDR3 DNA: TGTGCCAGCGGAGTCAACCTTCACGGCTACACCTTC

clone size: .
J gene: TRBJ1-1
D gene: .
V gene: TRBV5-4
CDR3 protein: CASSYDGNTEAFF
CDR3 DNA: TGTGCCAGCAGCTACGACGGGAACACTGAAGCTTTCTTT

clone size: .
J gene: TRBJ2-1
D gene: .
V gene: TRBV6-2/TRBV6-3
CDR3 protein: CASSEPLQGREQFF
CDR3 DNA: TGTGCCAGCAGTGAACCCTTACAGGGACGGGAGCAGTTCTTC

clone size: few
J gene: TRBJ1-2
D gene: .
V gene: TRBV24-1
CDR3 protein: CATKASPSGGYTF
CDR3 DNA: TGTGCCACCAAAGCATCCCCCTCTGGTGGCTACACCTTC

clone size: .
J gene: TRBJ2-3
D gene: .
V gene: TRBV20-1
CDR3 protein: CSARGADSTDTQYF
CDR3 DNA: TGCAGTGCTAGAGGGGCGGACAGCACAGATACGCAGTATTTT

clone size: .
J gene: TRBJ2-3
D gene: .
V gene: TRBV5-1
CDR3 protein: CASSLALLTDTQYF
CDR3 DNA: TGCGCCAGCAGCTTGGCACTACTGACAGATACGCAGTATTTT

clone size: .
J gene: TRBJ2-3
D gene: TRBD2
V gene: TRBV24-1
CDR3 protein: CATSDQRRGTSGGGDTQYF
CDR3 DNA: TGTGCCACCAGTGACCAAAGAAGGGGGACTAGCGGAGGCGGAGATACGCAGTATTTT

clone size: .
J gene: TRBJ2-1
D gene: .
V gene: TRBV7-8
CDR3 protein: CASSLPGVSYNEQFF
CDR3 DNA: TGTGCCAGCAGCTTACCGGGTGTCTCCTACAATGAGCAGTTCTTC

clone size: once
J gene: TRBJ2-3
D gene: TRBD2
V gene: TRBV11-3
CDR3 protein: CASSLVAGSSTDTQYF
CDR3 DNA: TGTGCCAGCAGCTTAGTAGCGGGATCTAGCACAGATACGCAGTATTTT

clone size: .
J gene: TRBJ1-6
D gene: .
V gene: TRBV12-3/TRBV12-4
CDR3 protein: CASSPGHPPVHF
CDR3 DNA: TGTGCCAGCAGTCCGGGACACCCACCCGTCCACTTT

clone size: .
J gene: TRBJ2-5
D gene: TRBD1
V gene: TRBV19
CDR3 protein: CASSMDRETQYF
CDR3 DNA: TGTGCCAGTAGTATGGACAGGGAGACCCAGTACTTC

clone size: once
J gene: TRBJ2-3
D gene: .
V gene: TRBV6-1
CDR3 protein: CASSLGGGRADTQYF
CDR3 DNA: TGTGCCAGCAGCTTAGGGGGAGGTCGGGCAGATACGCAGTATTTT

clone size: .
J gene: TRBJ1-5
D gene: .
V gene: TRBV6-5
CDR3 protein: CASSYGQYNQPQHF
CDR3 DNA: TGTGCCAGCAGTTACGGGCAATACAATCAGCCCCAGCATTTT

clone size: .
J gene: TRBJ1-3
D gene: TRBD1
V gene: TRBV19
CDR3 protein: CASSYTGGLSGNTIYF
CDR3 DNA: TGTGCCAGTTCCTATACAGGGGGTCTCTCTGGAAACACCATATATTTT

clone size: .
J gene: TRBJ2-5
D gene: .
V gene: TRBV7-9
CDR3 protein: CASSLAVRVQLQETQYF
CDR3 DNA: TGTGCCAGCAGCTTAGCAGTAAGGGTGCAGCTCCAAGAGACCCAGTACTTC

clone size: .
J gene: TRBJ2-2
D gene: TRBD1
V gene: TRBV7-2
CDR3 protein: CASSLPGQGAGELFF
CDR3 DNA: TGTGCCAGCAGCTTACCGGGACAGGGGGCCGGGGAGCTGTTTTTT

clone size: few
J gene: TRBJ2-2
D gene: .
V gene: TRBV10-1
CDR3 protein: CASSELGRLTGELFF
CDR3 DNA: TGCGCCAGCAGTGAGTTGGGGAGGCTGACCGGGGAGCTGTTTTTT

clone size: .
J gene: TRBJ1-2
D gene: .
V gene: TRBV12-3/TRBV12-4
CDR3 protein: CASSLVSTYGYTF
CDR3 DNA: TGTGCCAGCAGTTTAGTATCGACCTATGGCTACACCTTC

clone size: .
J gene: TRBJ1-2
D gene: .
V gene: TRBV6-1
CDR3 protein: CASKPGGGKSGYTF
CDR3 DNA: TGTGCCAGCAAACCCGGGGGGGGAAAGAGTGGCTACACCTTC

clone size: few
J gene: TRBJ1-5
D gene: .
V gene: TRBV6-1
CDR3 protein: CASSEAGRGNQPQHF
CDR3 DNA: TGTGCCAGCAGTGAAGCAGGCAGGGGTAATCAGCCCCAGCATTTT

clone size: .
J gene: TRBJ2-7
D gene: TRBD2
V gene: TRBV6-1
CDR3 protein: CASSEAGTSGISYEQYF
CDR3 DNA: TGTGCCAGCAGTGAAGCGGGGACTAGCGGTATATCCTACGAGCAGTACTTC

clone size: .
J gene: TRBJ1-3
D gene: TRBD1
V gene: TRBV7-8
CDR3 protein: CASSTGQGNTIYF
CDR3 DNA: TGTGCCAGCAGCACGGGACAGGGAAACACCATATATTTT

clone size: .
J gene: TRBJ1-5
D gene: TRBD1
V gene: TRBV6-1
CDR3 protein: CASSHRGNQPQHF
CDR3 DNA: TGTGCCAGCAGTCACAGGGGGAATCAGCCCCAGCATTTT